Following are 17 T cell receptor beta chains from one sample sequenced in a study of T-cell reconstitution after alpha-beta-depleted transplantation in children. TCRbeta library construction was performed incorporating unique molecular identifiers. TCRdb re-derived calls from the PCR reads in MiXCR, one entry per CDR3 protein. The sample consists of 150,000 to 200,000 distinct CDR3 sequences, 11% of them appearing once. The input for sequencing was PBMCs, taken before TCRalphabeta/CD19-depleted stem cell transplant. These receptors were obtained from a boy younger than 10 with acute myeloid leukemia, due to receive a stem cell transplant.

In this sample, this clonotype turned up many times. The V and J genes are TRBV9 and TRBJ2-5, with D perhaps TRBD2 (7 bases). The ends were cut back, 3 bases at V and 1 base at J, with 13 bases in the middle. The CDR3 spans 15 residues. The germline CDR1 and CDR2 sequences are SGDLS and YYNGEE. In DNA form, the CDR3 reads TGTGCCAGCAGCGAGGGGGGGCAGGTCCAAGAGACCCAGTACTTC. As protein: CASSEGGQVQETQYF.

This clonotype was seen at least ten times. V gene TRBV28 combines with J gene TRBJ1-6; D unclear. The ends were cut back, 8 bases at V and 2 bases at J, with 16 bases in the middle. CDR3 length: 16 residues. Germline V gene data show CDR1 as MDHEN and CDR2 as SYDVKM. The CDR3 coding sequence is TGTGCCAGCCTCCCCCAAGGAGCACCCTATAATTCACCCCTCCACTTT. This codes for CASLPQGAPYNSPLHF.

This clonotype was picked up many times. V and J are TRBV12-3 or TRBV12-4 and TRBJ1-2; 8 bases agree with TRBD1. The V segment lost 6 bases and the J segment 4 bases; nucleotides outside the gene matches: 7. CDR3 length: 14 amino acids. The CDR3, as DNA: TGTGCCAGCAGAAGTTCCGGGACAGGCTATGGCTACACCTTC. The encoded protein is CASRSSGTGYGYTF.

This clonotype was detected ten times or more. J is TRBJ1-5 and V is TRBV12-3 or TRBV12-4; 8 positions match TRBD1. This CDR3 has 14 residues. V dropped 5 bases and J dropped 6; count of bases not matched to a gene: 6. This CDR3 is CASSDTGGTQPQHF. CDR3 coding DNA: TGTGCCAGCAGTGACACAGGGGGAACTCAGCCCCAGCATTTT.

V gene TRBV20-1 combines with J gene TRBJ2-1; 7 bases agree with TRBD2. The germline CDR1 and CDR2 sequences are DFQATT and SNEGSKA (reference sequence). Germline trimming cut 7 bases from V and 4 bases from J; bases unmatched to any gene: 7. The CDR3 length is 13 residues. The CDR3 DNA reads TGCAGTGTAGGGCGGGGGACTTACAATGAGCAGTTCTTC. It codes for CSVGRGTYNEQFF.

This clonotype was seen a few times. The chain couples TRBV7-3 to TRBJ2-3; D unresolved. The CDR3 is 13 residues long. Germline V gene lookup returns CDR1 SGHTA and CDR2 FQGTGA. Trimming removed 5 bases at V and 4 bases at J, with 10 bases between. The CDR3 nucleotides are TGTGCCAGCAGCACGACCATCTCAGATACGCAGTATTTT. This sequence encodes CASSTTISDTQYF.

V is TRBV20-1 and J is TRBJ1-2, with D possibly TRBD1 on 5 matching bases. The germline gives CDR1 DFQATT, CDR2 SNEGSKA (reference sequence). This CDR3 region has 11 residues. The CDR3, as DNA: TGCAAAACCCCAGGGCTGCAAGACTACACCTTC. It specifies CKTPGLQDYTF.

Regarding this clonotype: Since a much larger clone is just one base distant, this may be a read error. V gene TRBV2 combines with J gene TRBJ1-1, with 7 bases fitting TRBD1. V dropped 6 bases and J dropped 12; count of bases not matched to a gene: 13. This CDR3 has 13 residues. Germline values: CDR1 SNHLY, CDR2 FYNNEI. Written as DNA, the CDR3 is TGTGCCAGCAGGGTGACAGGGAACACTGATTCTTTCTTT. Encoded protein: CASRVTGNTDSFF.

At least ten counts were recorded for this clonotype. The V gene is TRBV4-1, the J gene TRBJ2-3; no reliable D call. The V gene's germline CDR1 is MGHRA and CDR2 YSYEKL. Trimming took off 4 bases at V and 0 bases at J, with 11 bases between the two ends. The CDR3 extends over 15 amino acids. CDR3 region: CASSLGTRSTDTQYF. In DNA form, the CDR3 reads TGCGCCAGCAGCCTGGGAACAAGGAGCACAGATACGCAGTATTTT.

This clonotype occurred many times. This chain joins TRBV4-1 and TRBJ2-7, with a weak D call TRBD2 (6 bases). This CDR3 is 16 amino acids long. Germline CDR1 and CDR2: MGHRA and YSYEKL. V was trimmed by 0 bases and J by 4 bases, leaving 16 bases between them. As DNA, the CDR3 is TGCGCCAGCAGCCAAGATCTTGGGACTGCAGGGTACGAGCAGTACTTC. Its translation is CASSQDLGTAGYEQYF.

In this sample, this clonotype turned up many times. This chain links TRBV20-1 with TRBJ1-2, with D possibly being TRBD1 (5 bases). Germline-derived CDR1 and CDR2 are DFQATT and SNEGSKA (reference sequence). The V gene lost 2 bases and the J gene lost 3 bases, with 7 bases spanning the gap. The CDR3 is 12 residues long. CDR3 residues: CSARQGDYGYTF. The CDR3 DNA is TGCAGTGCTAGACAGGGAGACTATGGCTACACCTTC.

V gene TRBV12-3 or TRBV12-4 combines with J gene TRBJ2-3; D gene uncertain. This CDR3 contains 12 residues. V shed 11 bases and J shed 6 bases, with 15 bases lying between them. CDR3: CACTSSADTQYF. The DNA of the CDR3 is TGTGCCTGCACCTCAAGTGCCGATACGCAGTATTTT.

This clonotype was observed many times. This rearrangement joins TRBV7-6 to TRBJ1-2; 7 bases match TRBD1. In germline, CDR1 is SGHVS, CDR2 FNYEAQ. CDR3 size: 13 residues. Trimming cost V 5 bases and J 8 bases; bases outside gene matches: 8. The CDR3 protein is CASSQQGYMGYTF. The CDR3 DNA sequence: TGTGCCAGCAGCCAACAGGGGTATATGGGCTACACCTTC.

This clonotype was seen at least ten times. This chain links TRBV3-1 with TRBJ1-5; D call uncertain. This CDR3 spans 13 amino acids. Trimming took 1 base from V and 6 from J, leaving 7 bases between them. Germline V gene sequence: CDR1 LGHDT, CDR2 YNNKEL (reference sequence). Here the CDR3 DNA reads TGTGCCAGCAGCCAAGGTCCGACTCAGCCCCAGCATTTT. Its protein product is CASSQGPTQPQHF. The full variable domain, in which reference TRBV3-1 and TRBJ1-5 provide the parts outside the CDR3, is DTAVSQTPKYLVTQMGNDKSIKCEQNLGHDTMYWYKQDSKKFLKIMFSYNNKELIINETVPNRFSPKSPDKAHLNLHINSLELGDSAVYFCASSQGPTQPQHFGDGTRLSIL.

This clonotype was seen repeatedly, ten times or more. The chain combines TRBV3-1 with TRBJ1-1; perhaps TRBD1 as D (5 bases). The CDR3 length is 14 residues. CDR1 LGHDT and CDR2 YNNKEL come from the germline V gene (reference sequence). The V end lost 3 bases, the J end lost 3 bases, and 11 bases lay between the germline ends. CDR3 residues: CASSHGTMDTEAFF. The DNA of the CDR3 is TGTGCCAGCAGCCACGGGACGATGGACACTGAAGCTTTCTTT.

This clonotype has a count of ten or more. V and J are TRBV6-5 and TRBJ1-2; TRBD1 aligns across 9 bases. The V and J ends lost 5 bases and 4 bases, in that order; junction bases with no gene match: 8. Germline loops: CDR1 MNHEY, CDR2 SVGAGI. The CDR3 has 15 amino acids. The CDR3 sequence is CASSTPGQGRYGYTF. CDR3 nucleotides: TGTGCCAGCAGTACTCCGGGACAGGGCCGCTATGGCTACACCTTC.

About this clonotype: A single base separates this from a much larger clone, so it may be a read error. This sequence joins TRBV12-3 or TRBV12-4 and TRBJ1-2; 7 bases fit TRBD1. The CDR3 sequence is 13 residues long. CDR3 sequence (DNA): TGTGCCAACAGTGTGACAGGGTTCCGTGGCTACACCTTC. Its protein is CANSVTGFRGYTF.